One sample yielded the 10 T cell receptor beta chains listed below, sequenced in a study of early T cells in non-severe SARS-CoV-2 infection. TCRdb re-derived calls from the 5' RACE reads in MiXCR, one entry per CDR3 protein. The profile shows about 77,000 distinct CDR3 sequences, 15% to 20% of them singletons. The sample comprised whole blood. All receptors come from an adult who was a healthcare worker with PCR-confirmed SARS-CoV-2 infection or an uninfected control (not recorded which).

The gene calls are TRBV7-8 and TRBJ1-2, with D uncertain. From germline, CDR1 is SGHVS and CDR2 FQNEAQ. The CDR3 has 14 residues. V dropped 1 base and J dropped 8 bases, with 14 bases sitting between them. The CDR3 nucleotides are TGTGCCAGCAGCTTAGTTGGCATTGAATACGGCTACACCTTC. Protein sequence: CASSLVGIEYGYTF.

The rearrangement joins TRBV11-3 to TRBJ2-1; 10 bases line up with TRBD2. This CDR3 region has 17 residues. The germline V gene has CDR1 SGHNT and CDR2 YENEEA. Trimming took 4 bases from V and 3 from J; bases not matched to a gene: 9. Here the CDR3 reads CASSSGPGLADYNEQFF. In DNA form, the CDR3 reads TGTGCCAGCAGCTCAGGTCCAGGACTAGCGGACTACAATGAGCAGTTCTTC.

This clonotype occurred a few times. The chain joins TRBV24-1 to TRBJ2-1, with 8 bases matching TRBD1. The CDR3 consists of 15 residues. Germline CDR1 is KGHDR and CDR2 is SFDVKD. J gave up 4 bases and V 4 bases, and 5 bases lay outside the gene matches. In DNA form, the CDR3 reads TGTGCCACCAGTGAATGGACAGGGCATTACAATGAGCAGTTCTTC. Translated: CATSEWTGHYNEQFF.

This clonotype was recorded only once. The V and J genes are TRBV28 and TRBJ2-7, with D possibly being TRBD2 (5 bases). Trimming shortened V by 3 bases and J by 7 bases, and 10 bases separated the two germline ends. The CDR3 covers 12 residues. The V gene's germline CDR1 is MDHEN and CDR2 SYDVKM. The CDR3, as DNA: TGTGCCAGCAGTTTTACTAGTGGTGAGCAGTACTTC. Protein product: CASSFTSGEQYF.

This clonotype was seen only a few times. This chain links TRBV7-2 with TRBJ1-1; perhaps TRBD1 as D (6 bases). The V and J ends lost 5 bases and 5 bases respectively, with 18 bases between them. Per the germline V gene, CDR1 is SGHTA and CDR2 is FQGNSA. The CDR3 runs 15 residues. Here the CDR3 reads CASSLPGGGRTEAFF. In DNA, the CDR3 is TGTGCCAGCAGCCTTCCTGGGGGGGGCAGGACTGAAGCTTTCTTT. Complete variable domain (other parts from reference TRBV7-2 and TRBJ1-1): GAGVSQSPSNKVTEKGKDVELRCDPISGHTALYWYRQSLGQGLEFLIYFQGNSAPDKSGLPSDRFSAERTGGSVSTLTIQRTQQEDSAVYLCASSLPGGGRTEAFFGQGTRLTVV.

This chain connects TRBV7-9 to TRBJ2-5; TRBD2 matches 8 bases. The J segment lost 7 bases and the V segment lost 5 bases, leaving 6 bases of the junction unmatched. In germline, CDR1 is SEHNR, CDR2 FQNEAQ (reference sequence). This CDR3 contains 13 residues. CDR3 DNA sequence: TGTGCCAGCAGCACGGGGACTAGTGCGACCCAGTACTTC. Translated: CASSTGTSATQYF.

The chain employs TRBV7-3 and TRBJ2-4; 7 nucleotides match TRBD1. The germline CDR1 and CDR2 sequences are SGHTA and FQGTGA. Trimming cost V 5 bases and J 8 bases; bases outside gene matches: 6. The CDR3 length is 13 residues. CDR3 residues: CASSPRQGHIQYF. The CDR3 DNA sequence: TGTGCCAGCAGCCCCCGACAGGGACACATTCAGTACTTC.

The sample holds a few counts of this clonotype. The chain joins TRBV27 to TRBJ1-5, with D uncertain. V was cut by 3 bases and J by 3 bases, with 3 bases left in between. CDR1 MNHEY and CDR2 SMNVEV come from the germline V gene (reference sequence). CDR3 length: 12 residues. CDR3: CASSFINQPQHF. The CDR3 DNA reads as TGTGCCAGCAGTTTCATCAATCAGCCCCAGCATTTT.

This clonotype was counted a few times. The rearrangement joins TRBV10-2 to TRBJ1-6; D perhaps matches TRBD1 (5 bases). Trimming stripped 0 bases from V and 4 bases from J, with 13 bases between. The CDR3 sequence is 17 residues long. Germline assignment: CDR1 WSHSY and CDR2 SAAADI. This CDR3 reads CASSESGGAGYNSPLHF. The CDR3 DNA follows: TGCGCCAGCAGTGAGTCGGGTGGGGCTGGGTATAATTCACCCCTCCACTTT.

The V gene is TRBV5-1, the J gene TRBJ2-3; unclear D gene. CDR1 and CDR2 from the germline V gene are SGHRS and YFSETQ. The CDR3 covers 12 residues. Trimming took off 4 bases at V and 1 base at J, with 4 bases between the two ends. As DNA, the CDR3 is TGCGCCAGCAGCGCGCGCACAGATACGCAGTATTTT. Translated: CASSARTDTQYF.